These 9 T cell receptor beta chains were sequenced from one sample in a study of blood T cell repertoires in COVID-19. Some clones are missing from TCRdb's copy, which holds only in-frame ones; the method was immunoSEQ multiplex PCR. The data contain roughly 100,000 clones, around 86% of them singletons. Sequenced: peripheral blood. The receptors shown here come from a man aged 50 to 60 with acute or convalescent COVID-19.

The count of this clone is one. J is TRBJ2-1 and V is TRBV27; 10 bases are shared with TRBD2. Trimming took 2 bases from V and 9 from J; bases not matched to a gene: 4. Germline V gives CDR1 MNHEY, CDR2 SMNVEV (reference sequence). The length of the CDR3 is 14 residues. The CDR3 loop is CASSLISGGVEQFF. DNA of the CDR3: TGTGCCAGCAGTTTAATAAGCGGGGGGGTTGAGCAGTTCTTC.

This clone was observed a handful of times. The V gene is TRBV9, the J gene TRBJ1-6, with D unresolved. Germline V gene sequence: CDR1 SGDLS, CDR2 YYNGEE. CDR3 size: 15 residues. V dropped 0 bases and J dropped 7 bases, with 11 bases sitting between them. The CDR3 DNA reads as TGTGCCAGCAGCGTAGAAGTACAGTCGAATTCACCCCTCCACTTT. Protein product: CASSVEVQSNSPLHF.

The J gene is TRBJ2-2, the V gene TRBV7-2; 9 bases align to TRBD1. Germline V gene data show CDR1 as SGHTA and CDR2 as FQGNSA. J gave up 7 bases and V 1 base, and 4 bases lay outside the gene matches. The CDR3 runs 15 residues. CDR3 residues: CASSLVQGAYGELFF. The CDR3 bases are TGTGCCAGCAGCTTAGTACAGGGGGCATACGGGGAGCTGTTTTTT.

In regard to this clone: Other DNA sequences in this specimen translate into the identical CDR3. The chain couples TRBV30 to TRBJ1-2; perhaps TRBD1 as D (6 bases). Trimming took 0 bases from V and 5 from J, leaving 7 bases between them. CDR3 length: 12 residues. Germline values: CDR1 GTSNPN, CDR2 SVGIG (reference sequence). CDR3 amino acids: CAWSVQGYGYTF. CDR3 DNA: TGTGCCTGGAGTGTCCAGGGGTATGGCTACACCTTC.

V and J are TRBV9 and TRBJ2-7; 12 bases map to TRBD2. CDR3 length equals 15 residues. With 4 bases clipped from V and 5 bases from J, the junction kept 7 bases outside the gene matches. CDR1 and CDR2 (germline): SGDLS, YYNGEE. CDR3 in DNA: TGTGCCAGCAGCCCGCCTCTAGCGGGAGGGCACGAGCAGTACTTC. Protein product: CASSPPLAGGHEQYF.

The chain is built from TRBV7-2 and TRBJ1-3; D remains ambiguous. Trimming left V 1 base short and J 0 bases short, with 7 bases between. The length of the CDR3 is 15 residues. Germline CDR1 is SGHTA and CDR2 is FQGNSA. CDR3 coding DNA: TGTGCCAGCAGCTTAGGGGCCGACTCTGGAAACACCATATATTTT. This codes for CASSLGADSGNTIYF.

The gene calls are TRBV7-3 and TRBJ1-2; no reliable D call. CDR1 and CDR2 from the germline V gene are SGHTA and FQGTGA. The CDR3 runs 13 residues. V lost 3 bases to trimming and J lost 8 bases, with 13 bases between them. CDR3 nucleotides: TGTGCCAGCAGCTTTTTCCGCGGGGAGGGCTACACCTTC. Protein sequence: CASSFFRGEGYTF.

The V and J genes are TRBV27 and TRBJ2-5; 9 bases map to TRBD1. The CDR3 is made up of 21 amino acids. Germline CDR1 MNHEY, CDR2 SMNVEV (reference sequence). The V segment lost 4 bases and the J segment 0 bases; nucleotides outside the gene matches: 21. This chain's CDR3 is CASSSISPGTGKTYYQETQYF. Here the CDR3 DNA reads TGTGCCAGCAGTTCGATATCGCCCGGGACAGGGAAAACTTACTACCAAGAGACCCAGTACTTC.

J is TRBJ2-1 and V is TRBV7-3; 9 bases fit TRBD1. V was pared by 5 bases and J by 6 bases, with 8 bases of the junction left unmatched. CDR1 and CDR2 (germline): SGHTA, FQGTGA. The CDR3 spans 15 residues. CDR3 protein: CASSASGTGFNEQFF. The CDR3 region has the DNA TGTGCCAGCAGCGCCTCCGGGACAGGGTTCAATGAGCAGTTCTTC.